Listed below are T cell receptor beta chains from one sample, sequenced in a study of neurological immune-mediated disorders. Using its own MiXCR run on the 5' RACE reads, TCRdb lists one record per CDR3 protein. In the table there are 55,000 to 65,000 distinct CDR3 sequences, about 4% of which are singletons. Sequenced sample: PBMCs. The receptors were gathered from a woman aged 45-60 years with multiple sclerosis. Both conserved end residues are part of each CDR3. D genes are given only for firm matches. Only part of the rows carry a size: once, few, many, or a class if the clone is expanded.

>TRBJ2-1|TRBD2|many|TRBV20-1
TGCAGTGCACCTAGCGGGGTGTCCTACAATGAGCAGTTCTTC
CSAPSGVSYNEQFF
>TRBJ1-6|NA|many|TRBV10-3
TGTGCCATCAGTGAGTGGGGCAGGGATAATTCACCCCTCAACTTT
CAISEWGRDNSPLNF
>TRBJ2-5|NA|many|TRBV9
TGTGCCAGCAGCGTAGGTGCACAGGGACTAGAGACCCAGTACTTC
CASSVGAQGLETQYF
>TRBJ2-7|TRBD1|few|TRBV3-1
TGTGCCAGCAGCCCCGGGACAGGGGGCGCGCAGTACTTC
CASSPGTGGAQYF
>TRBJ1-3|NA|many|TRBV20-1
TGCAGTGCTAGTTCGAAGACCGCCGGGATCTCTGGAAACACCATATATTTT
CSASSKTAGISGNTIYF
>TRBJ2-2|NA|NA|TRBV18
TGTGCCAGCTCACCATGGGACTTGAACACCGGGGAGCTGTTTTTT
CASSPWDLNTGELFF
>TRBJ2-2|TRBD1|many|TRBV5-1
TGCGCCAGCAGCTCCACAGGGGGCACCACCGGGGAGCTGTTTTTT
CASSSTGGTTGELFF
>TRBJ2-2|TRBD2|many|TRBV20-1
TGCAGTGCTAGAAGGACGACTAGCGGGGCGAACACCGGGGAGCTGTTTTTT
CSARRTTSGANTGELFF
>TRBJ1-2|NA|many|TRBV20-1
TGCAGTGCTAGAGTACCCGGGTCGCGTGGCTACACCTTC
CSARVPGSRGYTF
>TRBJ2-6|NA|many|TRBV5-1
TGCGCCAGCACTTATTCAGGGTCTGGGGCCAACGTCCTGACTTTC
CASTYSGSGANVLTF
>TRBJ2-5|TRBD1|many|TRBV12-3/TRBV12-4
TGTGCCAGCAGTACTACTACAGGGGGATTCGAGACCCAGTACTTC
CASSTTTGGFETQYF
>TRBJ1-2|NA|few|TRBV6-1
TGTGCCAGCAGTGGAAAGGGTTACGGCTACACCTTC
CASSGKGYGYTF
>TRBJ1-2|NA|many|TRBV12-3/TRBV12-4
TGTGCCAGCAGTTCTGATCCCCCTAACTATGGCTACACCTTC
CASSSDPPNYGYTF
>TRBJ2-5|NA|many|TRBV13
TGTGCCAGCAGCTTAAACACAGGGCGATTTCAAGAGACCCAGTACTTC
CASSLNTGRFQETQYF
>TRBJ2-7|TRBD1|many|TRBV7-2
TGTGCCAGCAGCTACAGGGGGACGGATGCCTACGAGCAGTACTTC
CASSYRGTDAYEQYF
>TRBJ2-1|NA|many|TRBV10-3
TGTGCCATCAGTGGAAAGGGGACGGATAGCTCCTACAATGAGCAGTTCTTC
CAISGKGTDSSYNEQFF
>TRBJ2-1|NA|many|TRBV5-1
TGCGCCAGCAGCTTGATCCCCGGGTACAATGAGCAGTTCTTC
CASSLIPGYNEQFF
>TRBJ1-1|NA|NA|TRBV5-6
TGTGCCAGCAGCGTCGATCTTGGGACCGGTGAAGCTTTCTTT
CASSVDLGTGEAFF
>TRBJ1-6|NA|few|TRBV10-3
TGTGCCATCAGTGACCCGGGGCAGGGCAATTCACCCCTCCACTTT
CAISDPGQGNSPLHF
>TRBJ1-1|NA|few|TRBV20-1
TGCAGTGCTCCGGGTACTGGGGGCACTGAAGCTTTCTTT
CSAPGTGGTEAFF
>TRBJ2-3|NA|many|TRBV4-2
TGTGCCAGCAGCAATGCGGGGAGCACAGATACGCAGTATTTT
CASSNAGSTDTQYF
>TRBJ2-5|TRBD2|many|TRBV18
TGTGCCAGCTCGATTAGCGGGAGGGCCCTCCAAGAGACCCAGTACTTC
CASSISGRALQETQYF
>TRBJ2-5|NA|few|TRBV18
TGTGCCAGCTCACCGCGGGGCCCAACGGGAGATGCTGAGACCCAGTACTTC
CASSPRGPTGDAETQYF
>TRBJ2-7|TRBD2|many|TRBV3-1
TGTGCCAGCAGCCCCCGGACTAGCGTCTCCTACGAGCAGTACTTC
CASSPRTSVSYEQYF
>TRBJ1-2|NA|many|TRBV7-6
TGTGCCAGCAGCTTAGTCCCGGTTAACTATGGCTACACCTTC
CASSLVPVNYGYTF
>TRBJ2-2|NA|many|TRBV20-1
TGCAGTGCTAGAGATCGGGCTAGCGTCGGGGAGCTGTTTTTT
CSARDRASVGELFF
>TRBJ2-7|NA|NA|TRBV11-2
TGTGCCAGCAGCCCCTCCGTGGAGCAGTACTTC
CASSPSVEQYF
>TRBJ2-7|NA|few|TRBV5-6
TGTGCCAGCAGCCCCATCGGTGTTACCTACGAGCAGTACTTC
CASSPIGVTYEQYF
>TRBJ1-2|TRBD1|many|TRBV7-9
TGTGCCAGCAGCTTAGGTGGTCCGGGACAGAACTATGGCTACACCTTC
CASSLGGPGQNYGYTF
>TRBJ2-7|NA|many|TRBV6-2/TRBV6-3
TGTGCCAGCAGTTACTCTCAGACACCTAGGACTTCCGAGCAGTACTTC
CASSYSQTPRTSEQYF